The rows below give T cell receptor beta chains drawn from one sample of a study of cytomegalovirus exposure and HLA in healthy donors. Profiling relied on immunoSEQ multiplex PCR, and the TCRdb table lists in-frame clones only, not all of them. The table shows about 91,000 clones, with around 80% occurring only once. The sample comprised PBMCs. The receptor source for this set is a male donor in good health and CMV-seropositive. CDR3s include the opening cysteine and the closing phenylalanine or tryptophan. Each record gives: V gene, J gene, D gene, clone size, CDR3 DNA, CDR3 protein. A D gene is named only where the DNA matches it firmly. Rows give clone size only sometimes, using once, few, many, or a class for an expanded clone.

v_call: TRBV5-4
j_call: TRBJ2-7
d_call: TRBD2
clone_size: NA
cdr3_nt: TGTGCCAGCAGCCAAGGACTAGCGGGAGGTTACCACGAGCAGTACTTC
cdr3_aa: CASSQGLAGGYHEQYF

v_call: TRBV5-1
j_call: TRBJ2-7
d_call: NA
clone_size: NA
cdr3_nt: TGCGCCAGCAGCTTGCGGATAGGGACACTTTACGAGCAGTACTTC
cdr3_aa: CASSLRIGTLYEQYF

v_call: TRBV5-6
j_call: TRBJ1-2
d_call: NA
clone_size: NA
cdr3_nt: TGTGCCAGCAGCTCAACGGACATCTACGGCTACACCTTC
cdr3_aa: CASSSTDIYGYTF

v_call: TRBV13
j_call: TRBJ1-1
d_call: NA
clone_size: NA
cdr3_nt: TGTGCCAGCAGCTCAAACCCAGGGGAAGGCACTGAAGCTTTCTTT
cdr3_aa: CASSSNPGEGTEAFF

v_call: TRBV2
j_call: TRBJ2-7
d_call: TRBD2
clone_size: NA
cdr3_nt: TGTGCCAGCAACCCTAGCGGGGGGGTAATCGAGCAGTACTTC
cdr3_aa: CASNPSGGVIEQYF

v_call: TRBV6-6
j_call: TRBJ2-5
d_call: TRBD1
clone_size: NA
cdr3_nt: TGTGCCAGCAGTTATCGATGGGACAGGGAGGAGACCCAGTACTTC
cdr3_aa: CASSYRWDREETQYF

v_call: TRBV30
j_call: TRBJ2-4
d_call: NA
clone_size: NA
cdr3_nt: TGTGCCTGGAGTGCAGGGGTAAACATTCAGTACTTC
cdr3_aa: CAWSAGVNIQYF

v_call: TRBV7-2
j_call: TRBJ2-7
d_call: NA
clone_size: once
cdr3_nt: TGTGCCAGCAGCTTAGAACGTGGCGGCGAGCAGTACTTC
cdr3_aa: CASSLERGGEQYF

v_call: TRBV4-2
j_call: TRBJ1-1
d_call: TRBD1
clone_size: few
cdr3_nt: TGTGCCAGCAGCCAAGATAAGGGGACAGGGAACACTGAAGCTTTCTTT
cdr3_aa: CASSQDKGTGNTEAFF

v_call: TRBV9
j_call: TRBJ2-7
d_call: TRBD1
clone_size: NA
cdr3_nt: TGTGCCAGCAGCGTCGGGACAGGGGCCTCCTACGAGCAGTACTTC
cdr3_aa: CASSVGTGASYEQYF

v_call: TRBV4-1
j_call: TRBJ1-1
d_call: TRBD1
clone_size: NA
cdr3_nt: TGCGCCAGCAGCCAAGGTCTCTTTGGGACAGATGACTCGGCTTTCTTT
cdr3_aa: CASSQGLFGTDDSAFF

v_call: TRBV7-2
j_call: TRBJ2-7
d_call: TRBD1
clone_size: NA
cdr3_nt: TGTGCCAGCAGCTCGGGACAGGGGGCCAACGAGCAGTACTTC
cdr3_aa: CASSSGQGANEQYF

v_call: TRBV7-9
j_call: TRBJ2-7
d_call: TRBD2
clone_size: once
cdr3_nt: TGTGCCAGCAGCCTGGGACTAGCGGGAGCCGACGAGCAGTACTTC
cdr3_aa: CASSLGLAGADEQYF

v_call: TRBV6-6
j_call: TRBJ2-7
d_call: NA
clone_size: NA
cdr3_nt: TGTGCCAGCAGTCGACTAGTCGTCGACGAGCAGTACTTC
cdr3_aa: CASSRLVVDEQYF

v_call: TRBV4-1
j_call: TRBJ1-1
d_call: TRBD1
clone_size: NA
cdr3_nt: TGCGCCAGCAGCGACCAGACAGGGATTGGTGAAGCTTTCTTT
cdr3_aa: CASSDQTGIGEAFF

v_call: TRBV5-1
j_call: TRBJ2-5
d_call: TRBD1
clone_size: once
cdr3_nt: TGCGCCAGCAGCTTGGGGCTTCAGGGGGCCCAGGCCCAGTACTTC
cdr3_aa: CASSLGLQGAQAQYF

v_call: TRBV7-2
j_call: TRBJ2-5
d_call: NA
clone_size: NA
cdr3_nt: TGTGCCAGCAGCTTGAGGACTATCCAAGAGACCCAGTACTTC
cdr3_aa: CASSLRTIQETQYF

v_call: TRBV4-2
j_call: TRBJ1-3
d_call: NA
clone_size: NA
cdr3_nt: TGTGCCAGCAGCCAAGAGTGGGGCAACTCTGGAAACACCATATATTTT
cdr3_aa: CASSQEWGNSGNTIYF

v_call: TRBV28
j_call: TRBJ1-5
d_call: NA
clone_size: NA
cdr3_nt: TGTGCCAGCCTCCTTTCGGCCCCAGGGAACAATCAGCCCCAGCATTTT
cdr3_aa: CASLLSAPGNNQPQHF

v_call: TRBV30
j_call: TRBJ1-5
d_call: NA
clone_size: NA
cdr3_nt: TGTGCCTGGAGTGTACTCACGGGGACAAGCAATCAGCCCCAGCATTTT
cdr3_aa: CAWSVLTGTSNQPQHF

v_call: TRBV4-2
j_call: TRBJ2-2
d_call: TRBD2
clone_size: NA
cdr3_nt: TGTGCCAGCAGCCCATCGGGGAGCGGGGGCCGCACCGGGGAGCTGTTTTTT
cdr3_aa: CASSPSGSGGRTGELFF

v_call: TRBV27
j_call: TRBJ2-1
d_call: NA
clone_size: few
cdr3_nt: TGTGCCAGCAGTTTACCTGGACAGCATAATGAGCAGTTCTTC
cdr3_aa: CASSLPGQHNEQFF

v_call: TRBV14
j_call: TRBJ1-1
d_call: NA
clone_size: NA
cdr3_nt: TGTGCCAGCAGCTTACCGGGACAGAACACTGAAGCTTTCTTT
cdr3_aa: CASSLPGQNTEAFF

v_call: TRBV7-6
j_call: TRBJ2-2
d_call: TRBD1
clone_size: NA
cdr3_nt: TGTGCCAGCAGCCTACTCGGACAGGGGGCTAGGGGCACCGGGGAGCTGTTTTTT
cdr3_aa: CASSLLGQGARGTGELFF

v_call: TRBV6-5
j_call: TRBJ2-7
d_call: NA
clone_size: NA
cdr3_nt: TGTGCCAGTACCCCCGCGGGAAACGAGCAGTACTTC
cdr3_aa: CASTPAGNEQYF

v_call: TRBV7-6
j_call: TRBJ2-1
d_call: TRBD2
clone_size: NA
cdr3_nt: TGTGCCAGCAGCTTCAGACTAGCGGCGTACAATGAGCAGTTCTTC
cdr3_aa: CASSFRLAAYNEQFF

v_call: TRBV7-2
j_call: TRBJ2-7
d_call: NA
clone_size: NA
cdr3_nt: TGTGCCAGCAGCTCAGTTTACGAGCAGTACTTC
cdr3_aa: CASSSVYEQYF

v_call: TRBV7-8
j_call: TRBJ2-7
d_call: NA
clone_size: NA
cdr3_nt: TGTGCCAGCAGCCCCACTGGGGACACGATACGGCAGTACTTC
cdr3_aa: CASSPTGDTIRQYF

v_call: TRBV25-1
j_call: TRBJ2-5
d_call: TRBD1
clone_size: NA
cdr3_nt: TGTGCCAGCAGTCGACAGGGGGCTCTGGAGGCCCAGTACTTC
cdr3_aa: CASSRQGALEAQYF

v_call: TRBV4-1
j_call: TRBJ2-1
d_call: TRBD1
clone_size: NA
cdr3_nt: TGCGCCAGCAGCCCAGCCGGGACAGGGGGGTTGGATGAGCAGTTCTTC
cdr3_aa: CASSPAGTGGLDEQFF

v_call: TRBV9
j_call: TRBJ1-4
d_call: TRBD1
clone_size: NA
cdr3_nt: TGTGCCAGCAGCGTAGCTATGACAGGGGGCAGCGAAAAACTGTTTTTT
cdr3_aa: CASSVAMTGGSEKLFF

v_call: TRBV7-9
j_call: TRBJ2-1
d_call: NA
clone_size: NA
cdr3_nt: TGTGCCAGCAGCTTAAGCCAGGGTCGGGACAATGAGCAGTTCTTC
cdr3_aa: CASSLSQGRDNEQFF

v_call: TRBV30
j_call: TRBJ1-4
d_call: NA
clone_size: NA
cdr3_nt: TGTGCCTGGAGCCCAGGGTCAGCTAATGAAAAACTGTTTTTT
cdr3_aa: CAWSPGSANEKLFF

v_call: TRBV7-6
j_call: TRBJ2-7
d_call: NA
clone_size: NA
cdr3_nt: TGTGCCAGCAGCTTATATTCACAGGAACTGAACTTC
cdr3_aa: CASSLYSQELNF

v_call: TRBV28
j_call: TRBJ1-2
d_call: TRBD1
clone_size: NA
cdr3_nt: TGTGCCAGCAGTTGGGGGACAGGGGTTCCCGGCTATGGCTACACCTTC
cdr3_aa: CASSWGTGVPGYGYTF

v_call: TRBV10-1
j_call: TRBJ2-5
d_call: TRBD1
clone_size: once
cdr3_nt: TGCGCCAGCAGTGAGGACAGGGAACAGGAGACCCAGTACTTC
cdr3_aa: CASSEDREQETQYF

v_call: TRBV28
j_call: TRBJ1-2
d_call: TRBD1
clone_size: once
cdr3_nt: TGTGCCAGCAGTTCCCTCCCGGGACAGCCCTCATATGGCTACACCTTC
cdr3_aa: CASSSLPGQPSYGYTF

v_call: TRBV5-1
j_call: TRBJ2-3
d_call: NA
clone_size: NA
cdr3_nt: TGCGCCAGCCGCATCAGTAACACAGATACGCAGTATTTT
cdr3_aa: CASRISNTDTQYF

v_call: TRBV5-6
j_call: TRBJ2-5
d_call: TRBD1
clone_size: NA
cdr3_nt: TGTGCCAGCAGCTACTCAGGGGACAGGCGGCGGGAGACCCAGTACTTC
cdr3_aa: CASSYSGDRRRETQYF

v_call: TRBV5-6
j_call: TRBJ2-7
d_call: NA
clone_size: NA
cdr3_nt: TGTGCCAGCAGCTTAGGGAGCCACTCCTACGAGCAGTACTTC
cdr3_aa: CASSLGSHSYEQYF

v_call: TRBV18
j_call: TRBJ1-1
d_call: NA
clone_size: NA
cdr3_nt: TGTGCCAGCTCACCAGAGACAGTCTTGAACACTGAAGCTTTCTTT
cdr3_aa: CASSPETVLNTEAFF

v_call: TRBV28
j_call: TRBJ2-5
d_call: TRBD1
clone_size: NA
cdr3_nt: TGTGCCAGCAGTTTTGATACAGGGGACCTTCAAGAGACCCAGTACTTC
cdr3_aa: CASSFDTGDLQETQYF

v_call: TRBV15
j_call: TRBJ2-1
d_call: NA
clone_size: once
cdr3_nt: TGTGCCACCAGCAGAGAGGGCAACCCCTACAATGAGCAGTTCTTC
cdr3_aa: CATSREGNPYNEQFF

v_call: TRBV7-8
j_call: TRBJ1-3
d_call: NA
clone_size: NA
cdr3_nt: TGTGCCAGCAGCTTAAGGAGCGTAGCCTCTGGAAACACCATATATTTT
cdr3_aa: CASSLRSVASGNTIYF

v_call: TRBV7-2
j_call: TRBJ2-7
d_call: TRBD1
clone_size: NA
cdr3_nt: TGTGCCAGCAGCTTGGAAGGACAGGGGACGCACGAGCAGTACTTC
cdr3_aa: CASSLEGQGTHEQYF

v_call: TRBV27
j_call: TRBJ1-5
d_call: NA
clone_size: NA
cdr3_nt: TGTGCCAGCAGTTTGGCAGGGTGGGGTCAGCCCCAGCATTTT
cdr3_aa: CASSLAGWGQPQHF

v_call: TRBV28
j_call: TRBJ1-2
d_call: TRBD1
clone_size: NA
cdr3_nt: TGTGCCAGCCGCACAGGGGGCAACTATGGCTACACCTTC
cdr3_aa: CASRTGGNYGYTF

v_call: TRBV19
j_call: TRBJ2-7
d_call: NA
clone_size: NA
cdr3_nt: TGTGCCAGTAAACCGGGATTCGACTCCTACGAGCAGTACTTC
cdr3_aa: CASKPGFDSYEQYF

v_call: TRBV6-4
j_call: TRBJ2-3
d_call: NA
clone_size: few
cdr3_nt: TGTGCCAGCAGTGAAAACACCCACTCCTCAGGGGGAGGATCAGATACGCAGTATTTT
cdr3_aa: CASSENTHSSGGGSDTQYF

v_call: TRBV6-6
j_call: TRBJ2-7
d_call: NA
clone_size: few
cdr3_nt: TGTGCCAGCAGTATTGGGGGGGGCAGCTACGAGCAGTACTTC
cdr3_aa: CASSIGGGSYEQYF

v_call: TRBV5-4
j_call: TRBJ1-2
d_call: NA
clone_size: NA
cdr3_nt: TGTGCCAGCAGCTTGGACAGGACCGACCTCGGCTACACCTTC
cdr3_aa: CASSLDRTDLGYTF

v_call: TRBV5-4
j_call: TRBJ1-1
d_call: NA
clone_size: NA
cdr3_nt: TGTGCCAGCAGCCAAAATGACAGAGAAGCTTTCTTT
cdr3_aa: CASSQNDREAFF

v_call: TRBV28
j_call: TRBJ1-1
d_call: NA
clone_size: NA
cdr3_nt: TGTGCCAGCAGTCCCCGGGACACCCTTTTCCCTGAAGCTTTCTTT
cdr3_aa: CASSPRDTLFPEAFF

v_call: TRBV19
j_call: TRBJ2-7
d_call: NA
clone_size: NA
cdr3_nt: TGTGCCAGTAGTCCGGGACATACCTACGAGCAGTACTTC
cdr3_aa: CASSPGHTYEQYF

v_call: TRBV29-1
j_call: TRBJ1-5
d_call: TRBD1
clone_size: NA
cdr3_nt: TGCAGCGTTGCAAGGGGGCCTGATCAGCCCCAGCATTTT
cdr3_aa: CSVARGPDQPQHF

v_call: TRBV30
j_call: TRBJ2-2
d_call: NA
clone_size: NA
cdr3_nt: TGTGCCTGGAGTGTACTCAGGGGGGAGCTGTTTTTT
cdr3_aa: CAWSVLRGELFF

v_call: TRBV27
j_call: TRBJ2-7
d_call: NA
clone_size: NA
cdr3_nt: TGTGCCAGCAGTTTGGGTGACATCTCCTACGAGCAGTACTTC
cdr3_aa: CASSLGDISYEQYF

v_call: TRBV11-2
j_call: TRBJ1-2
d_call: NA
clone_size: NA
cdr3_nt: TGTGCCAGCAGCTTATCGGGTCAGCGCTACACCTTC
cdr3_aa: CASSLSGQRYTF

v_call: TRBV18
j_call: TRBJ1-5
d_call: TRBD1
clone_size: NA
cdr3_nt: TGTGCCAGCTCACGCGGACAGGCCTATAGCAATCAGCCCCAGCATTTT
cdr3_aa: CASSRGQAYSNQPQHF

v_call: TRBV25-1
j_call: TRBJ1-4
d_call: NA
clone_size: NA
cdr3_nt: TGTGCCAGCAGTACACGTAATGAAAAACTGTTTTTT
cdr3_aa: CASSTRNEKLFF